The clone carrying this T cell receptor (beta chain) was picked up a small number of times. The antigen remains undetermined. The sample belongs to a study of cytomegalovirus exposure and HLA in healthy donors. Whole-study results and caveats: Upon later analysis, HLA-associated TCR beta chains proved more clonally expanded than other, equally common chains. CMV serostatus was the sole immune exposure information available.

The germline V and J ends were trimmed by 8 bases and 7 bases, with 18 bases remaining between them. CDR3 size: 14 residues. CDR1 is MNHEY and CDR2 is SVGAGI in the germline V gene. PCR involved 60 Vbeta and 13 Jbeta primers. Profiling relied on immunoSEQ multiplex PCR, and the TCRdb table lists in-frame clones only, not all of them. Altogether about 100,000 clones are present, around four fifths being singletons, with the ten largest covering about 0.71%. Sequenced sample: PBMCs. This chain connects TRBV6-5 to TRBJ2-1, with D possibly matching TRBD1 (6 bases). The receptor was isolated from a woman aged 60 to 75 in good health and CMV-seronegative. The CDR3 protein is CASSSGPDRNEQFF. The CDR3 DNA reads as TGTGCCAGCTCTTCAGGACCCGACAGGAATGAGCAGTTCTTC.